This TCR beta chain appears in the sequencing data of a study of T cell repertoires in aging, cancer and after chemotherapy. As to this clonotype: Its antigen is still unknown.

Findings and caveats of the study: Age-matched healthy donors had significantly more diverse, less clonal blood TCR repertoires than untreated cancer patients.

Multiplex touch-down PCR with TRB-A/B primers amplified rearranged V-D-J TRB sequences. TCRdb redid the calling of the multiplex PCR reads with MiXCR, one entry per CDR3 protein. The sample carries 8,500 to 10,000 distinct CDR3 sequences, around a third recorded once. Amplification of TCR beta used genomic DNA extracted from peripheral blood. The source is a human donor in good health. The donor label of this sample is uncertain. The sample comprised blood.

This chain's CDR3 is CSATAAAYGYTF. CDR3 DNA: TGCAGTGCTACCGCCGCGGCCTATGGCTACACCTTC. The rearrangement uses TRBV20-1 and TRBJ1-2, with D uncertain. CDR3 size: 12 residues. The V gene's germline CDR1 is DFQATT and CDR2 SNEGSKA (reference sequence). The ends were cut back, 4 bases at V and 4 bases at J, with 10 bases in the middle.